The 27 T cell receptor beta chains presented below share a single source sample, sequenced in a study of shared clonotypes between healthy human individuals (dated by TCRdb to the early 2020s). The library was produced with the immunoSEQ multiplex PCR assay. Not all clones reach the TCRdb copy of this immuneACCESS table, which keeps in-frame sequences only. Checked studies attribute under half of the gap to unresolved V genes and leave the rest unexplained. The sample table holds about 2.2 million clones, of which just over 90% were seen once. The ten largest clones represent around 1.8% of the sample. CD8 naive samples consisted of CD45RO-negative cells that were positively selected for CCR7, yielding a CD45RA+CCR7+ population without TemRA cells. The sequenced sample was naive CD8+ T cells from PBMCs. Sample cell subset or site, as interpreted from the label and publication: CD45RA+CCR7+. The receptors were gathered from a man younger than 35 in good health. Some clones in this sample may be carry-over from other donors' samples.

V and J are TRBV6-5 and TRBJ1-5; 7 nucleotides align to TRBD1. V trimming: 0 bases; J trimming: 1 base; junction bases outside the gene matches: 3. This CDR3 has 16 amino acids. Looked up from germline, CDR1 is MNHEY and CDR2 is SVGAGI. In nucleotides, the CDR3 is TGTGCCAGCAGTTACTCAAGACAGGGCAGCAATCAGCCCCAGCATTTT. Its translation: CASSYSRQGSNQPQHF.

The chain is built from TRBV4-3 and TRBJ2-7; 7 bases map to TRBD1. Germline V gives CDR1 LGHNA, CDR2 YSLEER. The CDR3 has 15 amino acids. The ends lost 0 bases at V and 3 bases at J; junction bases unmatched: 5. The CDR3 DNA sequence: TGCGCCAGCAGCCAAGACAGGGGGACCGGCTACGAGCAGTACTTC. Amino acid sequence: CASSQDRGTGYEQYF.

The V call is TRBV7-9, the J call TRBJ1-3; D not certain. Germline V CDR1 and CDR2: SEHNR, FQNEAQ (reference sequence). This CDR3 comprises 17 residues. V was clipped by 0 bases and J by 2 bases, with 14 bases between them. CDR3 residues: CASSLAGLSVPGNTIYF. As DNA, the CDR3 is TGTGCCAGCAGCTTAGCCGGGCTATCAGTCCCTGGAAACACCATATATTTT.

This sequence joins TRBV7-6 and TRBJ2-1; TRBD2 aligns across 7 bases. This CDR3 has 14 amino acids. The ends lost 5 bases at V and 10 bases at J; junction bases unmatched: 11. Germline V gene lookup returns CDR1 SGHVS and CDR2 FNYEAQ. The CDR3 DNA follows: TGTGCCAGCAGCCGCAACGACCGAGCGGGAGAGCAGTTCTTC. Its protein product is CASSRNDRAGEQFF.

The J gene is TRBJ2-5, the V gene TRBV6-5, with 7 bases matching TRBD1. CDR1 and CDR2 from the germline V gene are MNHEY and SVGAGI. This CDR3 spans 15 amino acids. V was clipped by 6 bases and J by 2 bases; unmatched bases: 9. The CDR3 DNA is TGTGCCAGCAGGTCCCGGACAGGCCCACAAGAGACCCAGTACTTC. Residues: CASRSRTGPQETQYF.

The chain joins TRBV7-8 to TRBJ1-2; D not resolved. This CDR3 is built from 15 residues. Per germline, CDR1 SGHVS and CDR2 FQNEAQ. The germline V and J ends were trimmed by 1 base and 4 bases, with 13 bases remaining between them. The CDR3 region has the DNA TGTGCCAGCAGCTTAGGTCCGGAACGGATCTATGGCTACACCTTC. It codes for CASSLGPERIYGYTF.

The rearrangement joins TRBV7-3 to TRBJ2-7; 8 nucleotides align to TRBD1. This CDR3 has 15 amino acids. Looked up from germline, CDR1 is SGHTA and CDR2 is FQGTGA. Germline trimming cut 5 bases from V and 2 bases from J; bases unmatched to any gene: 8. Written as DNA, the CDR3 is TGTGCCAGCAGCCCCTTCCAGGGGGCTACCTACGAGCAGTACTTC. Translated: CASSPFQGATYEQYF.

V is TRBV6-1 and J is TRBJ1-2, with D possibly matching TRBD1 (5 bases). This CDR3 has 13 residues. The germline V gene has CDR1 MNHNS and CDR2 SASEGT. Deletions cut 10 bases from V and 4 bases from J, with 16 bases between. The CDR3 nucleotides are TGTGCCACCCTGGGATTTGACAGCTATGGCTACACCTTC. Residues: CATLGFDSYGYTF.

This clone was observed a few times. This chain uses TRBV6-6 with TRBJ1-1; a possible D gene is TRBD1 (5 bases). The V end was cut by 7 bases, the J end by 6 bases, with 12 bases between. CDR3 length: 12 amino acids. The germline CDR1 and CDR2 sequences are MNHNY and SVGAGI (reference sequence). The CDR3 sequence is CASNAGLAEAFF. As DNA, the CDR3 is TGTGCCAGCAACGCGGGGCTGGCTGAAGCTTTCTTT.

The rearrangement links TRBV30 to TRBJ2-7; D may be TRBD1 or TRBD2 (6 bases each). Germline values: CDR1 GTSNPN, CDR2 SVGIG (reference sequence). This CDR3 comprises 13 residues. Trimming shortened V by 3 bases and J by 6 bases, and 15 bases separated the two germline ends. The CDR3 reads CAWRFGGQGEQYF. The DNA of the CDR3 is TGTGCCTGGAGGTTTGGGGGGCAGGGCGAGCAGTACTTC. Variable domain in full (rest from reference TRBV30 and TRBJ2-7): SQTIHQWPATLVQPVGSPLSLECTVEGTSNPNLYWYRQAAGRGLQLLFYSVGIGQISSEVPQNLSASRPQDRQFILSSKKLLLSDSGFYLCAWRFGGQGEQYFGPGTRLTVT.

The chain carries TRBV19 and TRBJ2-7; the D is unclear. CDR1 is LNHDA, CDR2 SQIVND, per germline (reference sequence). The V gene lost 8 bases and the J gene lost 2 bases, with 13 bases spanning the gap. The CDR3 runs to 13 residues. The CDR3 region is CASGSGGTYEQYF. CDR3 DNA sequence: TGTGCCAGTGGAAGTGGCGGAACCTACGAGCAGTACTTC.

The rearrangement uses TRBV4-1 and TRBJ2-7; weak D call: TRBD1 (5 bases). V lost 0 bases, J lost 1 base, and 10 bases lay in between. The germline CDR1 and CDR2 sequences are MGHRA and YSYEKL. This CDR3 is built from 15 residues. CDR3 sequence: CASSQDRAGSYEQYF. The CDR3 region has the DNA TGCGCCAGCAGCCAAGACAGGGCAGGATCCTACGAGCAGTACTTC.

The chain joins TRBV19 to TRBJ1-2; D is undetermined. Between the trimmed V and J ends, which lost 7 bases and 7 bases, there was a span of 19 bases. CDR1 and CDR2 from the germline V gene are LNHDA and SQIVND (reference sequence). CDR3 length equals 14 residues. CDR3 bases: TGTGCCAGTACCAAAGGAGGTAGAGGAAGTGGCTACACCTTC. This codes for CASTKGGRGSGYTF.

This clone was recorded only once. This chain connects TRBV14 to TRBJ2-7; possible D gene TRBD1, 5 bases. This CDR3 has 12 amino acids. Germline-derived CDR1 and CDR2 are SGHDN and FVKESK. Trimming took off 4 bases at V and 7 bases at J, with 11 bases between the two ends. CDR3 protein: CASSPPGLEQYF. The DNA of the CDR3 is TGTGCCAGCAGCCCTCCAGGGTTGGAGCAGTACTTC.

The V call is TRBV6-4, the J call TRBJ2-7; 8 bases line up with TRBD1. CDR1 is MRHNA, CDR2 SNTAGT, per germline. The V segment lost 2 bases and the J segment 4 bases; nucleotides outside the gene matches: 7. CDR3 length equals 15 residues. The CDR3 here is CASSDAGGKGYEQYF. As DNA, the CDR3 is TGTGCCAGCAGTGACGCAGGGGGCAAGGGTTACGAGCAGTACTTC.

The genes are TRBV27 and TRBJ2-2, with 7 bases fitting TRBD1. The trim removed 5 bases at V and 1 base at J, leaving 7 bases unmatched. The CDR3 length is 16 residues. Germline CDR1 MNHEY, CDR2 SMNVEV (reference sequence). The CDR3 DNA is TGTGCCAGCAGTCCCCGGGACAGTAGGAACACCGGGGAGCTGTTTTTT. Translation gives CASSPRDSRNTGELFF.

This rearrangement joins TRBV4-3 to TRBJ2-6, with TRBD1 identical over 8 bases. The germline V gene encodes CDR1 LGHNA and CDR2 YSLEER. J was trimmed by 0 bases and V by 0 bases; bases with no gene match: 7. The CDR3 extends over 19 amino acids. Here the CDR3 reads CASSQDWGQASSGANVLTF. The CDR3 nucleotides read TGCGCCAGCAGCCAAGATTGGGGACAGGCGTCCTCTGGGGCCAACGTCCTGACTTTC.

The rearrangement uses TRBV6-6 and TRBJ2-2; D is undetermined. CDR3 size: 14 residues. Germline values: CDR1 MNHNY, CDR2 SVGAGI (reference sequence). Trimming took off 0 bases at V and 5 bases at J, with 7 bases between the two ends. The DNA for the CDR3 is TGTGCCAGCAGTTACTCGAAGGGAACCGGGGAGCTGTTTTTT. Translation: CASSYSKGTGELFF.

The chain has TRBV19 and TRBJ2-2, with TRBD2 matching over 9 bases. The CDR3 runs 16 residues. The V segment lost 7 bases and the J segment 6 bases; nucleotides outside the gene matches: 12. The germline V gene has CDR1 LNHDA and CDR2 SQIVND (reference sequence). The CDR3 nucleotides read TGTGCCAGTACCCCGGGGGGCGGGAGGGCCGCCGGGGAGCTGTTTTTT. Translated: CASTPGGGRAAGELFF.

The chain joins TRBV4-2 to TRBJ2-7; D is possibly TRBD2 (6 bases). The CDR3 spans 17 residues. The germline V gene encodes CDR1 LGHNA and CDR2 YNFKEQ. The V end lost 0 bases, the J end lost 2 bases, and 17 bases lay between the germline ends. The CDR3 reads CASSQEGMASVAYEQYF. The CDR3 region has the DNA TGTGCCAGCAGCCAAGAAGGGATGGCTAGCGTAGCCTACGAGCAGTACTTC.

The V gene is TRBV5-1, the J gene TRBJ2-2; D not certain. V was cut by 0 bases and J by 0 bases, with 24 bases left in between. CDR1 is SGHRS, CDR2 YFSETQ, per germline. The CDR3 is 21 residues long. The CDR3 loop reads CASSLGGASLVTRSNTGELFF. The CDR3 nucleotides read TGCGCCAGCAGCTTGGGTGGCGCGAGTTTGGTTACCCGTTCGAACACCGGGGAGCTGTTTTTT.

J is TRBJ2-7 and V is TRBV27; D may be TRBD2 (6 bases). The V gene's germline CDR1 is MNHEY and CDR2 SMNVEV (reference sequence). This CDR3 is built from 13 residues. V was shortened by 8 bases and J by 2 bases, with 13 bases between the two germline ends. DNA for the CDR3: TGTGCCAGCGGTAGGCGGGGTACCTACGAGCAGTACTTC. This encodes CASGRRGTYEQYF.

DNA of the CDR3: TGTGCCAGCAGTTCAGGGGTGTCCGGCAATCAGCCCCAGCATTTT. This sequence encodes CASSSGVSGNQPQHF. The chain couples TRBV7-9 to TRBJ1-5; D perhaps matches TRBD1 (6 bases). CDR3 size: 15 residues. Germline CDR1 SEHNR, CDR2 FQNEAQ (reference sequence). Trimming stripped 6 bases from V and 2 bases from J, with 14 bases between.

The chain links TRBV7-9 to TRBJ2-1; 9 bases agree with TRBD2. Trimming removed 4 bases from V and 12 bases from J; junction bases left unmatched: 22. CDR1 and CDR2 (germline): SEHNR, FQNEAQ (reference sequence). This CDR3 region has 18 residues. CDR3 coding DNA: TGTGCCAGCAGCTCCCGGACGAATTCTAGCGGGGACGTCCTCGGGCAGTTCTTC. Translated, it gives CASSSRTNSSGDVLGQFF.

As for this clone: The same CDR3 also results from other DNA sequences found in this sample. This chain uses TRBV28 with TRBJ2-7; no clear D. Trimming took 6 bases from V and 0 from J, leaving 12 bases between them. This CDR3 spans 14 amino acids. The V gene's germline CDR1 is MDHEN and CDR2 SYDVKM. CDR3 region: CASSRTGSSYEQYF. As DNA, the CDR3 is TGTGCCAGCAGCCGAACCGGGTCCTCCTACGAGCAGTACTTC.

The rearrangement links TRBV6-4 to TRBJ1-5, with TRBD1 matching 7 bases. The germline V gene encodes CDR1 MRHNA and CDR2 SNTAGT. V was clipped by 5 bases and J by 0 bases; unmatched bases: 13. The CDR3 runs to 18 residues. In DNA, the CDR3 is TGTGCCAGCAGTAAACCTCGGGACAGCCCCCCTAGCAATCAGCCCCAGCATTTT. Protein: CASSKPRDSPPSNQPQHF.

The gene calls are TRBV28 and TRBJ1-1, with TRBD1 matching over 9 bases. The CDR3 runs to 12 residues. The V gene's germline CDR1 is MDHEN and CDR2 SYDVKM. The chain's CDR3 is CAVQGAFTEAFF. CDR3 bases: TGTGCGGTACAGGGGGCATTCACTGAAGCTTTCTTT. The complete variable domain, with remaining parts taken from reference TRBV28 and TRBJ1-1, reads DVKVTQSSRYLVKRTGEKVFLECVQDMDHENMFWYRQDPGLGLRLIYFSYDVKMKEKGDIPEGYSVSREKKERFSLILESASTNQTSMYLCAVQGAFTEAFFGQGTRLTVV.